This TCR beta chain appears in the sequencing data of a study of blood T cell repertoires in COVID-19. Turning to the study itself: Italy, Spain and the United States were the sources of the convalescent and acute COVID-19 samples. Nucleic acid was either cDNA or gDNA, and it came from T cells, B-cell-depleted T cells, or PBMCs.

Methods used by the authors: Amplifying reference gene primers gave estimates of nucleated cell counts. Measured with immunoSEQ multiplex PCR; TCRdb has only the in-frame clones, and not every one. V, J and clone size derive from that table, while D and trimming were established from the DNA sequence. The sample shows fewer than 40,000 clones, around four fifths of them seen only once. CDR1 is SGHNT and CDR2 is YENEEA in the germline V gene. V gave up 3 bases and J gave up 4 bases, with 13 bases separating them. The CDR3 loop spans 15 amino acids. This receptor was identified in a man aged 55-75 years with acute or convalescent COVID-19. This rearrangement joins TRBV11-3 to TRBJ2-1, with a weak D call TRBD2 (5 bases). Sequenced material: peripheral blood. CDR3 in amino acids: CASSLDSAHYNEQFF. CDR3 nucleotides: TGTGCCAGCAGCTTGGACTCGGCCCATTACAATGAGCAGTTCTTC.